In this sample, the clone carrying this T cell receptor (beta chain) turned up many times. Antigen unknown. This sample is drawn from a study of T-cell memory formation after mild COVID-19. Study details: TCR clusters largely stayed donor specific.

TCRdb called the 5' RACE reads again in MiXCR, with one record for every CDR3 protein. The sample has 470,000 or so distinct CDR3 sequences, under 20% seen once. This CDR3 is 13 amino acids long. Germline V gene sequence: CDR1 SGHRS, CDR2 YFSETQ. Between the trimmed V and J ends, which lost 5 bases and 2 bases, there was a span of 10 bases. Study conclusions and caveats: Contracting clones from day 15 to 85 showed balanced CD4/CD8; later expanders favored CD4+. The SARS-CoV-2 specificity of second-wave clones reaching peak at day 37 remained unverified. The finding that pre-infection memory included some responding clones suggested that cross-reactive memory joined.

The TCR comes from a man aged 18 to 29 who had mild COVID-19 (a few samples of this study predate the infection). Cell type and time point are not known. The sequencing input was PBMCs or a T cell subset sorted from them (not recorded which). The chain couples TRBV5-1 to TRBJ2-5; tentatively, D is TRBD1 (6 bases). The CDR3 here is CASRTGFQETQYF. The CDR3 DNA is TGCGCCAGCAGAACAGGGTTTCAAGAGACCCAGTACTTC.